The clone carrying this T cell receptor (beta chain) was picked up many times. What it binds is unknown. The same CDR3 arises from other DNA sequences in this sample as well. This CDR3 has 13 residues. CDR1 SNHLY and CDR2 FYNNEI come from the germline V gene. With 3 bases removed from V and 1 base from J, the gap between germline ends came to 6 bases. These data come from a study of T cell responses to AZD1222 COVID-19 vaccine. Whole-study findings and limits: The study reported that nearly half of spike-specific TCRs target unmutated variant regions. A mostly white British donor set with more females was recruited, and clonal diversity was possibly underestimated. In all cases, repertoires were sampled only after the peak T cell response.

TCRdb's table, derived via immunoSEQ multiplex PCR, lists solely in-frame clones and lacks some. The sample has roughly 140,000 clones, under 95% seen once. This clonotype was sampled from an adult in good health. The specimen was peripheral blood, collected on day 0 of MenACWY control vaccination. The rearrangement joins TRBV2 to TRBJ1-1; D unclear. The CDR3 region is CASSELPNTEAFF. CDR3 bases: TGTGCCAGCAGTGAGCTCCCGAACACTGAAGCTTTCTTT.